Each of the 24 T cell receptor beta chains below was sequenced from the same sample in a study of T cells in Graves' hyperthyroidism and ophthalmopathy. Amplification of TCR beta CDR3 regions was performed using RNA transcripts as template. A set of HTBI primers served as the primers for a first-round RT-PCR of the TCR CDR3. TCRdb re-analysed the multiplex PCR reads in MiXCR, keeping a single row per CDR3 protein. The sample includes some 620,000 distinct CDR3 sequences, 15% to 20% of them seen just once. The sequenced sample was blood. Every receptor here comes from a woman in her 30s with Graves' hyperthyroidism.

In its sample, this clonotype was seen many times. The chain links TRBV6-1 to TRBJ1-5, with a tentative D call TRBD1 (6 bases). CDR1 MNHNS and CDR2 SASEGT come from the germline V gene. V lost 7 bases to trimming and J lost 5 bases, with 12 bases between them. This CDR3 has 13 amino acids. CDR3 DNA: TGTGCCAGCACGTTGTCAGGGGATCAGCCCCAGCATTTT. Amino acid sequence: CASTLSGDQPQHF.

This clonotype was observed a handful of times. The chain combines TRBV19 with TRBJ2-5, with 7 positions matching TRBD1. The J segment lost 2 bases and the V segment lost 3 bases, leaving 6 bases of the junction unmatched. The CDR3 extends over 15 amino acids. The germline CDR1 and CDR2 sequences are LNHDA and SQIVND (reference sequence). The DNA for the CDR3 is TGTGCCAGTAGTATCGACAGGGTCGGGCAAGAGACCCAGTACTTC. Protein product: CASSIDRVGQETQYF.

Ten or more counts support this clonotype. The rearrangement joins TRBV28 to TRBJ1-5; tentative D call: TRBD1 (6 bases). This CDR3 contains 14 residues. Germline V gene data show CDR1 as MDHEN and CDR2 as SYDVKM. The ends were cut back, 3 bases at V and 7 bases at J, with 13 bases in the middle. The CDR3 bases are TGTGCCAGCAGTTTCAGGGGCCAGCGCCAGCCCCAGCATTTT. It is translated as CASSFRGQRQPQHF.

The chain's CDR3 is CAWRGRGQNQPQHF. CDR3 nucleotides: TGTGCCTGGAGGGGTAGGGGGCAAAATCAGCCCCAGCATTTT. V and J are TRBV30 and TRBJ1-5, with 7 bases identical to TRBD1. The CDR3 totals 14 residues. Trimming took 3 bases from V and 4 from J; bases not matched to a gene: 6. Germline loops: CDR1 GTSNPN, CDR2 SVGIG (reference sequence).

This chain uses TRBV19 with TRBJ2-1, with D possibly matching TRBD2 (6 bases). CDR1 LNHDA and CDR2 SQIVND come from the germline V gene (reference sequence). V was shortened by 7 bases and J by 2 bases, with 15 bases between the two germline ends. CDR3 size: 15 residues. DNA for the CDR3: TGTGCCAGTACCTCAGCGGGCCCCGCCTACAATGAGCAGTTCTTC. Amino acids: CASTSAGPAYNEQFF. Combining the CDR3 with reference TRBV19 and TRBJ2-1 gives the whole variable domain DGGITQSPKYLFRKEGQNVTLSCEQNLNHDAMYWYRQDPGQGLRLIYYSQIVNDFQKGDIAEGYSVSREKKESFPLTVTSAQKNPTAFYLCASTSAGPAYNEQFFGPGTRLTVL.

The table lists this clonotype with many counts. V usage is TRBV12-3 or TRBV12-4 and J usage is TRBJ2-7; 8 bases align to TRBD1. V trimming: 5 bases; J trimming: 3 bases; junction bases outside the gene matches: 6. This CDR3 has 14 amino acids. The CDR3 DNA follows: TGTGCCAGCAGTCCGGCCGGGACAGGCTACGAGCAGTACTTC. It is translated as CASSPAGTGYEQYF.

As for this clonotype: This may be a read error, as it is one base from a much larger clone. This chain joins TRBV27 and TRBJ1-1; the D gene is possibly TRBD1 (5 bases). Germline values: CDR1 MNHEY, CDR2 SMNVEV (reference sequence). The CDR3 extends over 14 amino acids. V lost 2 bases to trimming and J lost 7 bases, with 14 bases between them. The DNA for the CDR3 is TGTGCCAGCAGTTTAAGTAGCAGCGACAGTGAAGCTTTCTTT. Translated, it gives CASSLSSSDSEAFF.

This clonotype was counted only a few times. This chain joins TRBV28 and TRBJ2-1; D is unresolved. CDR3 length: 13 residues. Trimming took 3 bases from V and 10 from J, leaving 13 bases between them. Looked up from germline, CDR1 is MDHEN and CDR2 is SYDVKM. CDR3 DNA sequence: TGTGCCAGCAGTTTGCCGCCCCCCGGAGAGCAGTTCTTC. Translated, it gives CASSLPPPGEQFF. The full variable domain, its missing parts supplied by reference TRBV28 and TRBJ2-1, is DVKVTQSSRYLVKRTGEKVFLECVQDMDHENMFWYRQDPGLGLRLIYFSYDVKMKEKGDIPEGYSVSREKKERFSLILESASTNQTSMYLCASSLPPPGEQFFGPGTRLTVL.

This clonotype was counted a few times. CDR3 loop: CAISGAGTGKETQYF. The DNA for the CDR3 is TGTGCCATCAGTGGTGCCGGGACAGGGAAGGAGACCCAGTACTTC. V gene TRBV10-3 combines with J gene TRBJ2-5; 9 bases agree with TRBD1. The V gene's germline CDR1 is ENHRY and CDR2 SYGVKD. The CDR3 contains 15 residues. The trim removed 4 bases at V and 5 bases at J, leaving 8 bases unmatched.

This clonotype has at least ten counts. The CDR3 loop reads CASSAWGLAPGDEQFF. CDR3 nucleotides: TGTGCCAGCAGCGCTTGGGGTCTAGCGCCAGGCGATGAGCAGTTCTTC. The V and J genes are TRBV7-2 and TRBJ2-1; tentatively, D is TRBD2 (6 bases). The CDR3 runs to 16 residues. Germline lookup yields CDR1 SGHTA and CDR2 FQGNSA. Trimming took off 5 bases at V and 8 bases at J, with 22 bases between the two ends.

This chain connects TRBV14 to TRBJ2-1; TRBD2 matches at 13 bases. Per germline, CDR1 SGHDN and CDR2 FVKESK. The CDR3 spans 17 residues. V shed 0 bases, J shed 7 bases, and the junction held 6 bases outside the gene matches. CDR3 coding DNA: TGTGCCAGCAGCCAAGACCTACCGACTAGCGGGAGGAATGAGCAGTTCTTC. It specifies CASSQDLPTSGRNEQFF.

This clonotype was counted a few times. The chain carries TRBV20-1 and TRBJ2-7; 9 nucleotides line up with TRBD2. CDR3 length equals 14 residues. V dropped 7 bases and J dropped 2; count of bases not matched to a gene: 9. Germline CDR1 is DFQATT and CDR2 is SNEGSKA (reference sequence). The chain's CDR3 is CSGRTSESTYEQYF. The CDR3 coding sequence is TGCAGTGGACGGACTAGCGAGTCGACCTACGAGCAGTACTTC.

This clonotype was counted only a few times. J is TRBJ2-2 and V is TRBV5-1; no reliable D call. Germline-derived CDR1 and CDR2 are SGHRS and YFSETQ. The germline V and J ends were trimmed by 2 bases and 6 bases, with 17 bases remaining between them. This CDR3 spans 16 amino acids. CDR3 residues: CASSLVTAQVPGELFF. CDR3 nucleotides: TGCGCCAGCAGCTTAGTGACTGCCCAAGTTCCCGGGGAGCTGTTTTTT.

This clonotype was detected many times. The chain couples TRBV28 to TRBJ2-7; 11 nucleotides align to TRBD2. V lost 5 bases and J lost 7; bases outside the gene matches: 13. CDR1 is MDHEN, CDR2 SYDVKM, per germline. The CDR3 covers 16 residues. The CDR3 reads CASSQAGTSGFIEQYF. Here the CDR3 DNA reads TGTGCCAGCAGTCAAGCCGGGACTAGCGGCTTCATTGAGCAGTACTTC.

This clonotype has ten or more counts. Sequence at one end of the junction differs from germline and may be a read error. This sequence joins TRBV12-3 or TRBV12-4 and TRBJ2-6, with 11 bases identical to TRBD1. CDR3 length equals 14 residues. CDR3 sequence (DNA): TGTGCCAGCTCCTTGGGACAGGGGGGCAACGTCCTGACTTTC. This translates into CASSLGQGGNVLTF.

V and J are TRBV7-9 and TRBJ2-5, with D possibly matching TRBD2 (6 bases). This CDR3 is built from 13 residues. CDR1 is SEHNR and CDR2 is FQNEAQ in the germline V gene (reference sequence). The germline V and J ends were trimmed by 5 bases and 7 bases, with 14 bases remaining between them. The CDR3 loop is CASSLRDAGTQYF. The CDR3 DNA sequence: TGTGCCAGCAGCCTGCGGGACGCCGGGACCCAGTACTTC.

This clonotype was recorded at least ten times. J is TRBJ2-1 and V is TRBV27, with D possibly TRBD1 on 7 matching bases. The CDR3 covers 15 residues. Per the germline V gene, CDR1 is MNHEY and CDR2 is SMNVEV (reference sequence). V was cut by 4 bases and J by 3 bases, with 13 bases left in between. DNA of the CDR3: TGTGCCAGCAGTTCAGGGGGGCCAGGCTACAATGAGCAGTTCTTC. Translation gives CASSSGGPGYNEQFF.

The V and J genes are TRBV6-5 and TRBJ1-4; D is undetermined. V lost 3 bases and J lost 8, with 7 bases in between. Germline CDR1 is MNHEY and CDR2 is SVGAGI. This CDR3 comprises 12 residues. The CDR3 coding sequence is TGTGCCAGCAGTTATGGGAAGGAAAAACTGTTTTTT. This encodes CASSYGKEKLFF.

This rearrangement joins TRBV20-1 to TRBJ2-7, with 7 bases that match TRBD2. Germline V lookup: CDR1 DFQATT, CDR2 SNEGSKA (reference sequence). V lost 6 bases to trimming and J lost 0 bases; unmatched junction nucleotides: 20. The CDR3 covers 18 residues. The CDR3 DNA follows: TGCAGTGCCCCAAACGGGGGGATTAGCCTAAGGAGCTCCTACGAGCAGTACTTC. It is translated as CSAPNGGISLRSSYEQYF.

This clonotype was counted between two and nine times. The CDR3 nucleotides are TGCGCCAGCAGCCAAGTAGGCCAGCCCCAGCATTTT. Translated, it gives CASSQVGQPQHF. The chain employs TRBV4-1 and TRBJ1-5, with D hard to call. Per germline, CDR1 MGHRA and CDR2 YSYEKL. The CDR3 runs 12 residues. V lost 1 base, J lost 7 bases, and 5 bases lay in between.

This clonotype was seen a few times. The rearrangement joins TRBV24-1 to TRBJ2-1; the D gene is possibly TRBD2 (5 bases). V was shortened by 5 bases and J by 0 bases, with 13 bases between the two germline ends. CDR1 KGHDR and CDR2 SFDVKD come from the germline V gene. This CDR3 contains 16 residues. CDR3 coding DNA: TGTGCCACCAGTGTCGGCGGGCGAATCTCCTACAATGAGCAGTTCTTC. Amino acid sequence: CATSVGGRISYNEQFF.

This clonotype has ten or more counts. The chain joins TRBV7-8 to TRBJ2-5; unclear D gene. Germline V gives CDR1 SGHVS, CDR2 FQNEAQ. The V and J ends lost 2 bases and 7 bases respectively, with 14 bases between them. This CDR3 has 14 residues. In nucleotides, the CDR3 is TGTGCCAGCAGCTTACAATATCGGACGTGGACCCAGTACTTC. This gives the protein CASSLQYRTWTQYF.

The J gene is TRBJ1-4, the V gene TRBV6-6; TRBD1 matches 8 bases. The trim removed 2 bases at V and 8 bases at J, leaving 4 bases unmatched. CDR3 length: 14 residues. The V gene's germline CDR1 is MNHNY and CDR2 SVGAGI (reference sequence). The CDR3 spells CASSYNRGKEKLFF. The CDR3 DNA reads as TGTGCCAGCAGTTACAACAGGGGGAAGGAAAAACTGTTTTTT.

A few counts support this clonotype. CDR3 region: CASSVRAQAYEQYF. The CDR3 DNA reads as TGTGCCAGCAGCGTTCGGGCCCAAGCCTACGAGCAGTACTTC. The chain joins TRBV9 to TRBJ2-7; D remains unclear. Germline CDR1 reads SGDLS; CDR2 reads YYNGEE. V was clipped by 2 bases and J by 2 bases, with 11 bases between them. This CDR3 region has 14 residues.